This TCR beta chain was obtained from a study of T-cell memory formation after mild COVID-19. TCRdb recomputed calls from the 5' RACE reads with MiXCR, one row per CDR3 protein. Of about 470,000 distinct CDR3 sequences detected, roughly 23% appear once; the ten largest clones hold around an eighth. The CDR3 consists of 13 residues. Germline CDR1 is SGHNT and CDR2 is YENEEA. Between the trimmed V and J ends, which lost 1 base and 4 bases, there was a span of 5 bases. The sample holds a few counts of this clonotype. The sample taken for sequencing was PBMCs or a T cell subset sorted from them (not recorded which). The TCR was taken from an adult woman who had mild COVID-19 (a few samples of this study predate the infection). Cell type and time point are not known. The chain uses TRBV11-3 and TRBJ2-1; D remains unclear. The CDR3 region is CASSLVQYNEQFF. The CDR3, as DNA: TGTGCCAGCAGCTTAGTTCAGTACAATGAGCAGTTCTTC.